The table lists the clone carrying this T cell receptor beta chain with a count of one. These data come from a study of control samples from healthy donors and cancer patients. Using immunoSEQ multiplex PCR, the repertoire was profiled, and TCRdb retains in-frame clones only, with some absent. The sample includes around 83,000 clones, approximately 94% of them seen just once. The length of the CDR3 is 14 residues. V lost 8 bases, J lost 0 bases, and 11 bases lay in between. Germline CDR1 MNHEY, CDR2 SVGAGI. The specimen was PBMCs. The chain carries TRBV6-5 and TRBJ1-3, with no clear D. The source is a woman between 35 and 50 years old with lung cancer. The CDR3 here is CASEDRSSGNTIYF. For the CDR3, the DNA is TGTGCCAGCGAAGACCGGAGCTCTGGAAACACCATATATTTT.